This T cell receptor beta chain was retrieved from a study of T cell repertoires in cytomegalovirus infection. Whole-study context: CMV epitopes in the study were HLA-C-restricted (recently identified) and HLA-B-restricted (well studied).

TCRdb recomputed calls from the reads with MiXCR, one row per CDR3 protein. The table has 450,000 to 650,000 distinct CDR3 sequences, roughly 43% seen once. This clonotype was found a few times. Antigen unknown. Points from the study as a whole: HLA-C-restricted, CMV-specific TCR beta clonotypes were dominant ex vivo. Pooled public TCR beta family frequency picked out CMV carriers with the relevant HLA.

Germline V gives CDR1 ENHRY, CDR2 SYGVKD. The V segment lost 7 bases and the J segment 7 bases; nucleotides outside the gene matches: 6. There are 15 residues in the CDR3. The sequenced sample was cultured PBMCs, obtained from culture after CMV antigen stimulation. The chain has TRBV10-3 and TRBJ2-1; 14 nucleotides agree with TRBD2. The TCR comes from a human donor in good health (CMV status not recorded). Some clones in this sample may be carry-over from other donors' samples. Written as DNA, the CDR3 is TGTGCCATCACCCGGGGACTAGCGGGGGTGAATGAGCAGTTCTTC. This encodes CAITRGLAGVNEQFF.